This T cell receptor (beta chain) appears in the sequencing data of a study of shared clonotypes between healthy human individuals (dated by TCRdb to 2018 to 2021). Notes on the research overall: The cohort included three men and two women between 18 and 49 years of age. For each donor, three plates each were used for CD4 naive and CD4 memory, two plates were used for CD8 naive, and one plate was used for CD8 memory. Blood TCR repertoires of four to six healthy adults were deeply sequenced to estimate repertoire size and the extent of clonotype sharing between individuals. Libraries were prepared and TCR repertoires were sequenced by different laboratories using diverse techniques, in order to increase sequencing depth and limit assay-specific biases. Per donor, leukapheresis produced somewhere between about 0.9 and 9.5 billion PBMCs. Points the paper makes about the study in general: When several donors were compared, the shared fraction of clonotypes was approximately 5% for naive CD4, about 4% for naive CD8, more than 2% for memory CD4, and 0.4% for memory CD8. Compared with non-shared clonotypes, the clonotypes found in all four sorted-subset donors had higher generation probabilities. Only blood was sampled, and tissue TCR repertoires likely differ from those in blood. Larger estimated clonotype richness was generally found for naive subsets than for memory subsets. The genetic and exposure-history diversity represented was limited by the small number of donors. Pairwise subsampling led to the expectation that sequencing depth would affect the degree of clonotype sharing among donors. Rarefaction of sorted-subset datasets indicated incomplete sequencing despite the large sequencing depth.

Donors were healthy HIV-negative adults with no recently reported acute infections or vaccinations. Every donor was a Caucasian adult residing in Nashville, Tennessee, USA. Magnetic negative selection was used to enrich CD4+ T cells, after which naive cells were positively selected on CD45RA and the negative fraction became the memory subset. After blood collection by leukapheresis, PBMCs were isolated using Ficoll-Histopaque density gradient centrifugation and then cryopreserved in the vapor phase of liquid nitrogen. Purity and quantity of every magnetically sorted T cell population were checked by analytical flow cytometry. Genomic DNA was isolated from each sorted fraction and quantified by UV absorbance on a Nanodrop 2000c. Using the deep immunoSEQ assay, TCR CDR3 regions were amplified from genomic DNA by multiplex PCR. Genomic DNA extracted from each cell subset was distributed evenly over all wells of several immunoSEQ 96-well plates, and each plate served as one replicate. Each replicate PCR for sorted subsets received roughly 200 ng genomic DNA, equal to around 32,000 T cell genomes. The purified libraries were quantified using a Qubit 3.0 fluorometer, sized with a Bioanalyzer 2100, and then quantified again using the KAPA Library Quantification kit. Each immunoSEQ 96-well plate was sequenced on its own single-read 150-cycle Illumina NextSeq 550 flow cell. The study's own analysis went as follows. Because the immunoSEQ output included only junctional sequences and no quality scores, the filtering could not be the same as the filtering used for full-length reads. Sequences were annotated with PyIR, a Python wrapper for IgBLAST v1.9, and V/J genes and CDR3 were assigned using IMGT germline references. Reads were filtered out if the reads had weak V/J assignments (E-value above 1e-6), no CDR3, stop codons, out-of-frame junctions, or ambiguous translated residues. V3J clonotypes were defined by identical inferred V gene, J gene, and CDR3 amino acid sequence. The percentage overlap between two repertoires was calculated by dividing the number of shared unique clonotypes by the size of the smaller repertoire. Richness of each repertoire was evaluated using RTK rarefaction, the Chao1 estimator, and Recon v2.1 estimates of unobserved clonotypes. For all TCRbeta clonotypes obtained by the gDNA method from a few donors, generation probabilities were computed with OLGA. TCRdb's version of the immuneACCESS table is confined to in-frame rearrangements and falls short of the full clone set. An unresolved V gene accounts for under half of the shortfall where checked; the remainder is of unknown origin. D and trimming come from the DNA, and the V and J calls and clone size come from that table. The sample table shows roughly 2,500,000 clones, and under 95% are seen once. The ten largest clones represent approximately 0.37% of the sample.

Cut back by 4 bases and 6 bases, the V and J ends lie 18 bases apart. As encoded in the germline V gene (reference sequence), CDR1 is LNHDA while CDR2 is SQIVND. Taken from cysteine to phenylalanine, the CDR3 has 15 residues. The retained sequence is limited to the CDR3, 45 bases, with the frame set at the first base. Note on this clone: Its target antigen remains unknown. The record has no base qualities; no much larger clone is one base away.

This chain is built from TRBV19 and TRBJ2-5; possibly the D gene is TRBD1, per 5 matching bases. This clonotype was sampled from a man in his late teens or twenties in good health. Some clones in this sample may be carry-over from other donors' samples. The sequencing input was naive CD4+ T cells from PBMCs. The sample's cell subset or site label, in plain terms: CD45RA+ positively selected. Read as DNA, the sequence is TGTGCCAGTAGTACCCGGACGGACAATACCCAGACCCAGTACTTC. Its protein is CASSTRTDNTQTQYF.